Only a few counts were recorded for the clone carrying this TCR beta chain. The record originates from a study of response to subunit inactivated influenza vaccine. TCRdb analysed the RT-PCR reads with MiXCR anew, one entry per CDR3 protein. The sample lists over 150,000 distinct CDR3 sequences; around an eighth were seen once. V was pared by 6 bases and J by 4 bases, with 18 bases between. The CDR3 covers 15 residues. J is TRBJ1-2 and V is TRBV12-3 or TRBV12-4, with D possibly TRBD1 on 5 matching bases. The TCR was taken from a man aged 45 to 65 who received an inactivated influenza vaccine. Material: CD8+ T cells sorted from PBMCs, obtained 5 days after vaccination. The CDR3, as DNA: TGTGCCAGCAGGACCCGACACGGGGCCAGCTATGGCTACACCTTC. Protein: CASRTRHGASYGYTF.